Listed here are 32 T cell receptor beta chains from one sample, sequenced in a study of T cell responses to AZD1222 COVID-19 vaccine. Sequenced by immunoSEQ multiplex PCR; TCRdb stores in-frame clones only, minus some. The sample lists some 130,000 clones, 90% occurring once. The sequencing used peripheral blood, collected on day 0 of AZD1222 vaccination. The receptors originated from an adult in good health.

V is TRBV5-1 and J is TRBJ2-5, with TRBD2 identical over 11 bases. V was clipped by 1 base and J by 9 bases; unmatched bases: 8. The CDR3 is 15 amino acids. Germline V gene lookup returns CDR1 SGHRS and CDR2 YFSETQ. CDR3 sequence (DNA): TGCGCCAGCAGCTTGACTAGCGGGGGCCCAAGGGCCCAGTACTTC. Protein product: CASSLTSGGPRAQYF.

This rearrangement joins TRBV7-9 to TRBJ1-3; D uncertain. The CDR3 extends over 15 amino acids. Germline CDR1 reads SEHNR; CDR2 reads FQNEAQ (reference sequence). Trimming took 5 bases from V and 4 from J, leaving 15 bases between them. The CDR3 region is CASSLASGIGNTIYF. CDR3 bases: TGTGCCAGCAGCCTCGCCAGCGGAATCGGAAACACCATATATTTT.

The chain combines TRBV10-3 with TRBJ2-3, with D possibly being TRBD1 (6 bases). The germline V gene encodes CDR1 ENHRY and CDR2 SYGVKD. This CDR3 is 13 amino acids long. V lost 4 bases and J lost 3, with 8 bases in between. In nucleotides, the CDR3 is TGTGCCATCAGTGGCACAGGGACAGATACGCAGTATTTT. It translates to CAISGTGTDTQYF.

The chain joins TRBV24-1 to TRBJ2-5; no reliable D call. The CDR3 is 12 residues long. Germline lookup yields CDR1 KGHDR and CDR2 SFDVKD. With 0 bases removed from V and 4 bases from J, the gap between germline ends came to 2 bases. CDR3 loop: CATSDLGETQYF. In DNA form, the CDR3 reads TGTGCCACCAGTGATTTGGGAGAGACCCAGTACTTC.

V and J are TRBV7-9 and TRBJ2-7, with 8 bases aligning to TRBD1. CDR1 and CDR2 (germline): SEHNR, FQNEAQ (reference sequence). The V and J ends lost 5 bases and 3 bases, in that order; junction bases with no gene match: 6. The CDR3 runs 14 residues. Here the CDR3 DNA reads TGTGCCAGCAGCCCTGACAGGGGTTTCTACGAGCAGTACTTC. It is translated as CASSPDRGFYEQYF.

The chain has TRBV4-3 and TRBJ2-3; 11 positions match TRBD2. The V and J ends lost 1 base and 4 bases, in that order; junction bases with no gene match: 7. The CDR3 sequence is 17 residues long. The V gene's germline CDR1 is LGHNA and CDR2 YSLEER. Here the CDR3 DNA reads TGCGCCAGCAGCCAAGCGTTAGCGGGGGGGTTGGCAGATACGCAGTATTTT. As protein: CASSQALAGGLADTQYF.

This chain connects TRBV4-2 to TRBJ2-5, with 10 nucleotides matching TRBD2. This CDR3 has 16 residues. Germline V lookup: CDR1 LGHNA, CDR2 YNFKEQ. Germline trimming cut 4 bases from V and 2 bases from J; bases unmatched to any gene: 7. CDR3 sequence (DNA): TGTGCCAGCAGCCCGCGGACTAGCGGCGATCAAGAGACCCAGTACTTC. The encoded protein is CASSPRTSGDQETQYF.

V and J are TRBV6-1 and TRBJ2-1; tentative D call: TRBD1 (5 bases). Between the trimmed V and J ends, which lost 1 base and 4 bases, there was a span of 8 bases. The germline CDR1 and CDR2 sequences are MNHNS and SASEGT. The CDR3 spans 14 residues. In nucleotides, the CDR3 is TGTGCCAGCAGTGAAGGGGGCTTATACAATGAGCAGTTCTTC. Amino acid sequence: CASSEGGLYNEQFF.

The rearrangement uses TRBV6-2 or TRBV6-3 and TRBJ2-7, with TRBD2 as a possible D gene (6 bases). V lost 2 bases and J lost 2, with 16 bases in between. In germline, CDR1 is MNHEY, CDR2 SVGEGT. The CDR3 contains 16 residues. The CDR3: CASSYIYGTAAYEQYF. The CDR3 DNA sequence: TGTGCCAGCAGTTACATATATGGGACTGCTGCCTACGAGCAGTACTTC.

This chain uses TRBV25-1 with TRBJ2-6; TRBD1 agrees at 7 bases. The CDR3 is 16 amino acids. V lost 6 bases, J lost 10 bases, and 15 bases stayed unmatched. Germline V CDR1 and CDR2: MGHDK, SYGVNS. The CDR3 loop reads CASRGPDRLGINVLTF. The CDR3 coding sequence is TGTGCCAGCAGAGGCCCGGACAGGTTGGGAATTAACGTCCTGACTTTC.

The chain's CDR3 is CASSLGRFNEKLFF. DNA of the CDR3: TGTGCCAGCAGCTTAGGGCGGTTTAATGAAAAACTGTTTTTT. The chain links TRBV7-9 to TRBJ1-4, with unresolved D. There are 14 residues in the CDR3. Germline V lookup: CDR1 SEHNR, CDR2 FQNEAQ (reference sequence). V was shortened by 1 base and J by 4 bases, with 7 bases between the two germline ends.

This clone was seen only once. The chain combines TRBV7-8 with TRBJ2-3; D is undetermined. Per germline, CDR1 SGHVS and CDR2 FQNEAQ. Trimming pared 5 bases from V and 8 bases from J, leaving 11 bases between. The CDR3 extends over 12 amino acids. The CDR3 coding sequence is TGTGCCAGCAGCCCTCCTCGAGGTACGCAGTATTTT. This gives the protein CASSPPRGTQYF.

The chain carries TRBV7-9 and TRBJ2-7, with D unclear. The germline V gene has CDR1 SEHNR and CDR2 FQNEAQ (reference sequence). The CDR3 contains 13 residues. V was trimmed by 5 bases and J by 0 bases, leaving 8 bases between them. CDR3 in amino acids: CASSQISSYEQYF. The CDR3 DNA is TGTGCCAGCAGCCAGATATCCTCCTACGAGCAGTACTTC.

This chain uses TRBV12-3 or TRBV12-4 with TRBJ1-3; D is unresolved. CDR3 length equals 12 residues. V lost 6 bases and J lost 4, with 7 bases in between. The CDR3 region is CASSPIGNTIYF. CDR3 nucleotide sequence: TGTGCCAGCAGCCCAATAGGAAACACCATATATTTT.

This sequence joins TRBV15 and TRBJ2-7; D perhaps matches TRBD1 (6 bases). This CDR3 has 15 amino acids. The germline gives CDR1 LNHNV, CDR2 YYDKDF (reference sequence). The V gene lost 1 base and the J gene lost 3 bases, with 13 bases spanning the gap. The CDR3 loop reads CATSRAPTGYYEQYF. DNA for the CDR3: TGTGCCACCAGCAGAGCCCCGACAGGCTACTACGAGCAGTACTTC.

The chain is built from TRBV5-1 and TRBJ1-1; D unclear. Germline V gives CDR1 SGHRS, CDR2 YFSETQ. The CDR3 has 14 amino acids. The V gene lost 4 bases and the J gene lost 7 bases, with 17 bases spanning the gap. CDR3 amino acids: CASSPAGPRSEAFF. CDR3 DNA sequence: TGCGCCAGCAGCCCGGCCGGACCGAGGAGTGAAGCTTTCTTT.

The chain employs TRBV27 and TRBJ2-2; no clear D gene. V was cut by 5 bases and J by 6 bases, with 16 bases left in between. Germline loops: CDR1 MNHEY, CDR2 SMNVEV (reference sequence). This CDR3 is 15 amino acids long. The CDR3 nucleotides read TGTGCCAGCAGTCTAAGTCTGGCGGTGCCCGGGGAGCTGTTTTTT. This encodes CASSLSLAVPGELFF.

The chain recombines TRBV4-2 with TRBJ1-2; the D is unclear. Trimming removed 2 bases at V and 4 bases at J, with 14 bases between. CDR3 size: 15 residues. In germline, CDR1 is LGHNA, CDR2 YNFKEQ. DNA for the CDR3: TGTGCCAGCAGCCAACGGACGGAAAACACCTATGGCTACACCTTC. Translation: CASSQRTENTYGYTF.

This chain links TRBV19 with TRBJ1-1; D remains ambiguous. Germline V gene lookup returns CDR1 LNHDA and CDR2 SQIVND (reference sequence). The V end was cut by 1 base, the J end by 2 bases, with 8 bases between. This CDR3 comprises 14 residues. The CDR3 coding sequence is TGTGCCAGTAGTATAGGGGAGGGTAACACTGAAGCTTTCTTT. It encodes CASSIGEGNTEAFF.

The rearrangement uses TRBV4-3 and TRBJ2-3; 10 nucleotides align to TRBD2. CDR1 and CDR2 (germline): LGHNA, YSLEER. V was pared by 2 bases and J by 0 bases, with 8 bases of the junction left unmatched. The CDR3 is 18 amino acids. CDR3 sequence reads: CASSQYSGLAASTDTQYF. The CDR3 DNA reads TGCGCCAGCAGCCAATACTCTGGACTAGCGGCCAGCACAGATACGCAGTATTTT.

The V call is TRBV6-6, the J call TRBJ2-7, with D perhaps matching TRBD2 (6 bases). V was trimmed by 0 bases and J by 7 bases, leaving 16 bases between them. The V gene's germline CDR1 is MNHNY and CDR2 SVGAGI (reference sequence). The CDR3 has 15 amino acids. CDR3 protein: CASSYSSREAGEQYF. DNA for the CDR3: TGTGCCAGCAGTTACTCGAGCAGGGAGGCTGGAGAGCAGTACTTC.

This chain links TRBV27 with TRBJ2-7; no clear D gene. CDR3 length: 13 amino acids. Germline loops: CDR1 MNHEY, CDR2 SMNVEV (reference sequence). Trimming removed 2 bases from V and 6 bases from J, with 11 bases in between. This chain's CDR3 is CASSLLGWGEQYF. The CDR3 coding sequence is TGTGCCAGCAGTTTACTGGGTTGGGGCGAGCAGTACTTC.

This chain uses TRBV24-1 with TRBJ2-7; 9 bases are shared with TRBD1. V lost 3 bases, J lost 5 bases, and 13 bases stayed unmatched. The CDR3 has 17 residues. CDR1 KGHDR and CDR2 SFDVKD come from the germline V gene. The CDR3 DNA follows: TGTGCCACCAGTGATACATCGAGGGGGACAGGGTTCCACGAGCAGTACTTC. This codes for CATSDTSRGTGFHEQYF.

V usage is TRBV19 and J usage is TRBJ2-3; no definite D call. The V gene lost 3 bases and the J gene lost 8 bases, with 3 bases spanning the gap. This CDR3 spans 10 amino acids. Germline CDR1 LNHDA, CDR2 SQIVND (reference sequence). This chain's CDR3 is CASSMSTQYF. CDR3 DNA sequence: TGTGCCAGTAGTATGAGTACGCAGTATTTT.

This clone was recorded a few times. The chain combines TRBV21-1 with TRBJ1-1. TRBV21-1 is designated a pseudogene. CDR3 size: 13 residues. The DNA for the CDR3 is TGTGCCAGCAGCAAAGTCGGGGACCCTGAAGCTTTCTTT. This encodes CASSKVGDPEAFF.

The CDR3 DNA reads TGTGCCAGCAGCCCTCAGGGGGTGGGCACTGAAGCTTTCTTT. Translated: CASSPQGVGTEAFF. The chain has TRBV7-9 and TRBJ1-1; 7 bases agree with TRBD1. Germline-derived CDR1 and CDR2 are SEHNR and FQNEAQ (reference sequence). The CDR3 length is 14 residues. V was clipped by 5 bases and J by 4 bases; unmatched bases: 7.

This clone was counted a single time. The DNA for the CDR3 is TGTGCCAGCAGCTCGGGACCTGGATACGAGCAGTACTTC. Translation: CASSSGPGYEQYF. The chain couples TRBV7-2 to TRBJ2-7, with D possibly being TRBD1 or TRBD2 (5 bases each). This CDR3 has 13 amino acids. The ends were cut back, 4 bases at V and 4 bases at J, with 11 bases in the middle. CDR1 is SGHTA, CDR2 FQGNSA, per germline.

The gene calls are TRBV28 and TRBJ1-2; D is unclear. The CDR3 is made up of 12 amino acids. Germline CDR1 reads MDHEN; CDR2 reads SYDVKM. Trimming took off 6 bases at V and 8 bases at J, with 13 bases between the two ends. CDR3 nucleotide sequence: TGTGCCAGCAGCCAACCGGTTGGGGGCTACACCTTC. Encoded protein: CASSQPVGGYTF.

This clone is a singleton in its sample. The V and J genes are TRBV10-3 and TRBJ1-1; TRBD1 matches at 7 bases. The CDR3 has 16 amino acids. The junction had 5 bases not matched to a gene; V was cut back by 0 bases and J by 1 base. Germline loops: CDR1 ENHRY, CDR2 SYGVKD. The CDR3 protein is CAISESRDRQNTEAFF. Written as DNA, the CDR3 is TGTGCCATCAGTGAGTCGAGGGACAGACAGAACACTGAAGCTTTCTTT.

This CDR3 is CASSYSRGPSDGYTF. In DNA form, the CDR3 reads TGTGCCAGCAGTTACTCGCGGGGGCCAAGTGATGGCTACACCTTC. The chain couples TRBV6-5 to TRBJ1-2; the D gene is possibly TRBD1 (6 bases). The V end was cut by 0 bases, the J end by 6 bases, with 14 bases between. The CDR3 spans 15 residues. Germline values: CDR1 MNHEY, CDR2 SVGAGI.

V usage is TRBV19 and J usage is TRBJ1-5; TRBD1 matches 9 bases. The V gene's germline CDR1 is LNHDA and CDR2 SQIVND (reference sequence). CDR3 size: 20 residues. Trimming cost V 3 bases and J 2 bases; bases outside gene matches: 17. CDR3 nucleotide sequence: TGTGCCAGTAGTATTTTTAGTGGGACAGGGAATTTAGGAGGCAATCAGCCCCAGCATTTT. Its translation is CASSIFSGTGNLGGNQPQHF.

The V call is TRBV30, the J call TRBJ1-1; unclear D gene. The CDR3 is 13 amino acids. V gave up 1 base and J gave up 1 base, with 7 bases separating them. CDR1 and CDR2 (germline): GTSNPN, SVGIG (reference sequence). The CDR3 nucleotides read TGTGCCTGGAGTGGGCAGACGAACACTGAAGCTTTCTTT. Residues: CAWSGQTNTEAFF.